The 6 T cell receptor beta chains below were found in one sample sequenced in a study of cytomegalovirus exposure and HLA in healthy donors. Both 60 Vbeta primers and 13 Jbeta primers went into the PCR. Sequenced by immunoSEQ multiplex PCR; TCRdb stores in-frame clones only, minus some. This table holds approximately 190,000 clones, roughly 83% found once. The sequencing input was PBMCs. These receptors were obtained from a boy younger than 18 in good health and CMV-seronegative.

This clone was seen just once. This rearrangement joins TRBV5-6 to TRBJ2-3; tentatively, D is TRBD2 (7 bases). Germline CDR1 is SGHDT and CDR2 is YYEEEE. The CDR3 is 14 residues long. V dropped 4 bases and J dropped 14 bases, with 23 bases sitting between them. The CDR3 reads CASSPGGGWRGGYF. CDR3 in DNA: TGTGCCAGCAGCCCGGGAGGTGGATGGAGAGGGGGGTATTTT.

In this sample, this clone turned up once. The J gene is TRBJ2-3, the V gene TRBV11-2, with 7 bases aligning to TRBD2. The J segment lost 2 bases and the V segment lost 2 bases, leaving 7 bases of the junction unmatched. The CDR3 contains 16 residues. The germline V gene has CDR1 SGHAT and CDR2 FQNNGV. In nucleotides, the CDR3 is TGTGCCAGCAGCTTATGGCGGGGGTTTTCCACAGATACGCAGTATTTT. This codes for CASSLWRGFSTDTQYF.

CDR3 DNA sequence: TGTGCCAGCAGCCAGGGACTAGCGGCATACTACGAGCAGTACTTC. Translating it yields CASSQGLAAYYEQYF. The J gene is TRBJ2-7, the V gene TRBV4-2; TRBD2 aligns across 11 bases. Germline CDR1 reads LGHNA; CDR2 reads YNFKEQ. V gave up 3 bases and J gave up 3 bases; unmatched junction bases: 4. The CDR3 contains 15 residues.

This chain connects TRBV7-6 to TRBJ2-7; maybe TRBD1 (6 bases). Germline V gene data show CDR1 as SGHVS and CDR2 as FNYEAQ. This CDR3 comprises 13 residues. V lost 5 bases, J lost 2 bases, and 10 bases lay in between. CDR3 amino acids: CASSKRQAYEQYF. The DNA of the CDR3 is TGTGCCAGCAGCAAACGACAGGCCTACGAGCAGTACTTC.

The chain joins TRBV30 to TRBJ2-7; 8 bases match TRBD2. The CDR3 has 13 amino acids. V gave up 4 bases and J gave up 3 bases; unmatched junction bases: 5. Germline V gene lookup returns CDR1 GTSNPN and CDR2 SVGIG (reference sequence). The CDR3 spells CAWISSGSYEQYF. The CDR3 coding sequence is TGTGCCTGGATTTCCAGCGGGAGCTACGAGCAGTACTTC.

V gene TRBV18 combines with J gene TRBJ2-1; tentative D call: TRBD1 (6 bases). In germline, CDR1 is KGHSH, CDR2 LQKENI. V was pared by 5 bases and J by 6 bases, with 11 bases between. The CDR3 is 13 residues long. The chain's CDR3 is CASSATGTNEQFF. DNA for the CDR3: TGTGCCAGCTCAGCTACAGGGACCAATGAGCAGTTCTTC.